Listed below are T cell receptor beta chains from one sample, sequenced in a study of cytomegalovirus exposure and HLA in healthy donors. Repertoires were generated with immunoSEQ multiplex PCR, while TCRdb's copy carries only in-frame clones and drops some. The repertoire consists of around 170,000 clones, with 79% occurring once and the leading ten covering roughly 0.64%. Sequenced sample: PBMCs. Receptor source: a woman aged 35 to 49 in good health and CMV-seronegative. CDR3s include the opening cysteine and the closing phenylalanine or tryptophan. A D gene is named only where the DNA matches it firmly. Only some rows state a clone size, as once, few, many or a class for expanded clones.

CDR3 DNA: TGTGCCAGCAGTTACTCAGGCGGGCGTAGCACCGGGGAGCTGTTTTTT
CDR3 protein: CASSYSGGRSTGELFF
clone size: few
V gene: TRBV6-5
J gene: TRBJ2-2
D gene: -

CDR3 DNA: TGTGCCAGCAGCCCCGGAGGCAGGGGAGACCAGCCCCAGCATTTT
CDR3 protein: CASSPGGRGDQPQHF
clone size: -
V gene: TRBV9
J gene: TRBJ1-5
D gene: -

CDR3 DNA: TGTGCCAGCAGCTTAGGAACAGGGATCCAAGAGACCCAGTACTTC
CDR3 protein: CASSLGTGIQETQYF
clone size: -
V gene: TRBV7-9
J gene: TRBJ2-5
D gene: -

CDR3 DNA: TGTGCCAGCAGCTTACGACAGGGAGGAGGCGAAAAACTGTTTTTT
CDR3 protein: CASSLRQGGGEKLFF
clone size: -
V gene: TRBV7-2
J gene: TRBJ1-4
D gene: TRBD1

CDR3 DNA: TGTGCCAGCAGGATGTCGGGGGTTTACACTGAAGCTTTCTTT
CDR3 protein: CASRMSGVYTEAFF
clone size: -
V gene: TRBV6-5
J gene: TRBJ1-1
D gene: -

CDR3 DNA: TGTGCCAGTAGTATAGTAGGCCGGGTTCGCCAGCCCCAGCATTTT
CDR3 protein: CASSIVGRVRQPQHF
clone size: once
V gene: TRBV19
J gene: TRBJ1-5
D gene: -

CDR3 DNA: TGTGCCAGCAGCTTAGGAGGGCCCACCGGGGAGCTGTTTTTT
CDR3 protein: CASSLGGPTGELFF
clone size: -
V gene: TRBV7-2
J gene: TRBJ2-2
D gene: -

CDR3 DNA: TGTGCCAGCAGCCGAGTCGCGGGGGTGAGGACAGATACGCAGTATTTT
CDR3 protein: CASSRVAGVRTDTQYF
clone size: -
V gene: TRBV5-4
J gene: TRBJ2-3
D gene: TRBD2

CDR3 DNA: TGTGCCAGCAGTTCTGCGGACAGGGGCGAGAACTATGGCTACACCTTC
CDR3 protein: CASSSADRGENYGYTF
clone size: -
V gene: TRBV28
J gene: TRBJ1-2
D gene: TRBD1

CDR3 DNA: TGTGCCAGCAGCAAAGAAAATTTGGCCGGGGAGGGTTCAAATTCACCCCTCCACTTT
CDR3 protein: CASSKENLAGEGSNSPLHF
clone size: -
V gene: TRBV21-1
J gene: TRBJ1-6
D gene: -

CDR3 DNA: TGTGCCAGCAGCTCACCACAGGGTAGCTCTGGGGCCAACGTCCTGACTTTC
CDR3 protein: CASSSPQGSSGANVLTF
clone size: -
V gene: TRBV7-2
J gene: TRBJ2-6
D gene: -

CDR3 DNA: TGTGCCACCAAGACTGGGGGGGGCCCTAACTATGGCTACACCTTC
CDR3 protein: CATKTGGGPNYGYTF
clone size: -
V gene: TRBV19
J gene: TRBJ1-2
D gene: -

CDR3 DNA: TGTGCCAGCAGTTTGGGGGGGTCAGGCTACACCTTC
CDR3 protein: CASSLGGSGYTF
clone size: once
V gene: TRBV28
J gene: TRBJ1-2
D gene: -

CDR3 DNA: TGTGCCAGCAGCATCCGACAGGGGGCAGACACTGAAGCTTTCTTT
CDR3 protein: CASSIRQGADTEAFF
clone size: -
V gene: TRBV21-1
J gene: TRBJ1-1
D gene: -

CDR3 DNA: TGTGCCAGCAGTTTACTAGGGCCCCAACAGGCCGGGGAGCTGTTTTTT
CDR3 protein: CASSLLGPQQAGELFF
clone size: -
V gene: TRBV11-2
J gene: TRBJ2-2
D gene: -

CDR3 DNA: TGTGCCAGCACCCAAGGGCGGGGCTGGAGTGAAAAACTGTTTTTT
CDR3 protein: CASTQGRGWSEKLFF
clone size: few
V gene: TRBV2
J gene: TRBJ1-4
D gene: -

CDR3 DNA: TGTGCCAGCAGCTTAGCAGGGAGGGACAACTATGGCTACACCTTC
CDR3 protein: CASSLAGRDNYGYTF
clone size: -
V gene: TRBV7-9
J gene: TRBJ1-2
D gene: -

CDR3 DNA: TGTGCCAGCAGTGAAAGTTGGGGCGATGAGCAGTTCTTC
CDR3 protein: CASSESWGDEQFF
clone size: -
V gene: TRBV6-1
J gene: TRBJ2-1
D gene: -

CDR3 DNA: TGTGCCAGTAGTCCCCGGGGATACACTGAAGCTTTCTTT
CDR3 protein: CASSPRGYTEAFF
clone size: -
V gene: TRBV19
J gene: TRBJ1-1
D gene: -

CDR3 DNA: TGTGCCAGTCGACAGGGCCCGCATGGCTACACCTTC
CDR3 protein: CASRQGPHGYTF
clone size: few
V gene: TRBV6-5
J gene: TRBJ1-2
D gene: TRBD1

CDR3 DNA: TGTGCCAGTAGTATAGGTGACCGGACAGTCGGCTACACCTTC
CDR3 protein: CASSIGDRTVGYTF
clone size: once
V gene: TRBV19
J gene: TRBJ1-2
D gene: -

CDR3 DNA: TGTGCCAGCAGCACCCCAGGGGGAATAAGGGAGCAGTACTTC
CDR3 protein: CASSTPGGIREQYF
clone size: -
V gene: TRBV7-2
J gene: TRBJ2-7
D gene: TRBD1

CDR3 DNA: TGTGCCAGCAACTTACAGGGAACCTACGAGCAGTACTTC
CDR3 protein: CASNLQGTYEQYF
clone size: -
V gene: TRBV6-5
J gene: TRBJ2-7
D gene: -

CDR3 DNA: TGTGCCAGCGGCTTAGGACTAGCGGGGGGCCGGGACGAGCAGTACTTC
CDR3 protein: CASGLGLAGGRDEQYF
clone size: -
V gene: TRBV5-6
J gene: TRBJ2-7
D gene: TRBD2

CDR3 DNA: TGCGCCAGCAGCTTGGACAGCCCCCTTAATTCACCCCTCCACTTT
CDR3 protein: CASSLDSPLNSPLHF
clone size: -
V gene: TRBV5-1
J gene: TRBJ1-6
D gene: -

CDR3 DNA: TGTGCCAGCAGCGGGGGGCCTGGGGGAAGCACAGATACGCAGTATTTT
CDR3 protein: CASSGGPGGSTDTQYF
clone size: -
V gene: TRBV9
J gene: TRBJ2-3
D gene: -

CDR3 DNA: TGCGCCAGCAGCTTGGGCGGGAAGAGTACTGAAGCTTTCTTT
CDR3 protein: CASSLGGKSTEAFF
clone size: -
V gene: TRBV5-1
J gene: TRBJ1-1
D gene: -

CDR3 DNA: TGTTCCAGCAGCTTAGTAAGCGGTCTAAGTAACTATGGCTACACCTTC
CDR3 protein: CSSSLVSGLSNYGYTF
clone size: -
V gene: TRBV7-9
J gene: TRBJ1-2
D gene: -

CDR3 DNA: TGTGCCAGCAGCGGACAGGAGACTACTGCCTCATACTTC
CDR3 protein: CASSGQETTASYF
clone size: -
V gene: TRBV6-1
J gene: TRBJ2-7
D gene: TRBD1

CDR3 DNA: TGTGCCAGCAGCCTACGTTCGGCGGATGGCTACACCTTC
CDR3 protein: CASSLRSADGYTF
clone size: -
V gene: TRBV7-6
J gene: TRBJ1-2
D gene: -

CDR3 DNA: TGTGCAAGCAGTAGGGCGGGGACCCTCTATGGCTACACCTTC
CDR3 protein: CASSRAGTLYGYTF
clone size: -
V gene: TRBV28
J gene: TRBJ1-2
D gene: -

CDR3 DNA: TGTGCCAGCAGTTTAGCCGGGACACACCTAGCCAAAAACATTCAGTACTTC
CDR3 protein: CASSLAGTHLAKNIQYF
clone size: -
V gene: TRBV6-4
J gene: TRBJ2-4
D gene: -

CDR3 DNA: TGTGCCAGCAGCTTAGTCGAAGGTACTAGAGAGGCTTTCTTT
CDR3 protein: CASSLVEGTREAFF
clone size: -
V gene: TRBV11-1
J gene: TRBJ1-1
D gene: -

CDR3 DNA: TGTGCCAGCAGTTCCGGGGGACAGAGCACAGATACGCAGTATTTT
CDR3 protein: CASSSGGQSTDTQYF
clone size: once
V gene: TRBV28
J gene: TRBJ2-3
D gene: -

CDR3 DNA: TGTGCCAGCAGTGAAGTGGGCAGGTTGAACACTGAAGCTTTCTTT
CDR3 protein: CASSEVGRLNTEAFF
clone size: few
V gene: TRBV6-1
J gene: TRBJ1-1
D gene: -

CDR3 DNA: TGTGCCAGTAGCCGGGACAGGGTTTACAATGAGCAGTTCTTC
CDR3 protein: CASSRDRVYNEQFF
clone size: -
V gene: TRBV19
J gene: TRBJ2-1
D gene: TRBD1

CDR3 DNA: TGTGCCAGCAGTCCCCCCTACCGGGACAGCAAAAACATTCAGTACTTC
CDR3 protein: CASSPPYRDSKNIQYF
clone size: -
V gene: TRBV28
J gene: TRBJ2-4
D gene: TRBD1

CDR3 DNA: TGCGCCAGCAGCTTCTGGGGACAGGCCAGATCCGTGTATACGCAGTATTTT
CDR3 protein: CASSFWGQARSVYTQYF
clone size: -
V gene: TRBV5-1
J gene: TRBJ2-3
D gene: TRBD1

CDR3 DNA: TGTGCCAGCACGCTTGAGCTCATGAACACTGAAGCTTTCTTT
CDR3 protein: CASTLELMNTEAFF
clone size: -
V gene: TRBV6-1
J gene: TRBJ1-1
D gene: -

CDR3 DNA: TGTGCCAGCAGCATTAGCGGGAGAAACAATGAGCAGTTCTTC
CDR3 protein: CASSISGRNNEQFF
clone size: -
V gene: TRBV11-2
J gene: TRBJ2-1
D gene: TRBD2

CDR3 DNA: TGTGCCAGCAGCAGCTTCCGGGACAGCCAAGAGACCCAGTACTTC
CDR3 protein: CASSSFRDSQETQYF
clone size: -
V gene: TRBV7-6
J gene: TRBJ2-5
D gene: TRBD1

CDR3 DNA: TGTGCCAGCTCACCACCTGACAGATACAATGAGCAGTTCTTC
CDR3 protein: CASSPPDRYNEQFF
clone size: -
V gene: TRBV18
J gene: TRBJ2-1
D gene: -

CDR3 DNA: TGCGCCAGCAGCTTAGGGACAGCCGTATATGGCTACACCTTC
CDR3 protein: CASSLGTAVYGYTF
clone size: -
V gene: TRBV5-1
J gene: TRBJ1-2
D gene: TRBD1

CDR3 DNA: TGTGCCAGCAGCGACTCGGGGGGCTGGTCATCTTTCTTT
CDR3 protein: CASSDSGGWSSFF
clone size: -
V gene: TRBV7-8
J gene: TRBJ1-1
D gene: -

CDR3 DNA: TGTGCCAGCAGCGGGCTGGAGGAATTTTCCTACGAGCAGTACTTC
CDR3 protein: CASSGLEEFSYEQYF
clone size: -
V gene: TRBV5-6
J gene: TRBJ2-7
D gene: -

CDR3 DNA: TGTGCCAGCAGGTCCGGACAGTTCCTCTCTGGAAACACCATATATTTT
CDR3 protein: CASRSGQFLSGNTIYF
clone size: -
V gene: TRBV28
J gene: TRBJ1-3
D gene: -

CDR3 DNA: TGTGCCAGCAGTTTATGGCCTCCGGGACAGGGTCGCACCGGGGAGCTGTTTTTT
CDR3 protein: CASSLWPPGQGRTGELFF
clone size: once
V gene: TRBV27
J gene: TRBJ2-2
D gene: TRBD1